This TCR beta chain was obtained from a study of control samples from healthy donors and cancer patients. Assay used: immunoSEQ multiplex PCR; TCRdb lists only in-frame clones, some missing. Of about 140,000 clones in the sample, 91% are singletons; the top ten hold 5.5% to 7.5%. CDR3 length: 14 residues. CDR1 is SGHRS, CDR2 YFSETQ, per germline. With respect to this clone: The junction departs from germline at one end; a sequencing error may be responsible.

Sequencing was carried out using blood. The chain carries TRBV5-1 and TRBJ1-1; no clear D. The clonotype comes from a man in his late teens or twenties in good health. CDR3 residues: CAGSLEGRDTEAFF. DNA for the CDR3: TGCGCCGGCAGCTTGGAGGGTAGGGACACTGAAGCTTTCTTT.